This T cell receptor beta chain appears in the sequencing data of a study of blood T cell repertoires in COVID-19. At the level of the study: The origin of the acute and convalescent COVID-19 samples was the United States, Italy and Spain. T cells, B-cell-depleted T cells, or PBMCs supplied cDNA or gDNA.

Original processing notes: Amplification of reference gene primers was used by the study to estimate nucleated cell counts. Generated by immunoSEQ multiplex PCR, the TCRdb table keeps only in-frame clones and is missing some. V and J calls and clone size follow that table, whereas D and trimming were derived from the DNA. The sample contains about 270,000 clones, 80% to 90% of which appear only once. Germline lookup yields CDR1 LGHDT and CDR2 YNNKEL (reference sequence). The CDR3 is made up of 13 amino acids. Trimming removed 1 base from V and 4 bases from J, with 7 bases in between. The TCR comes from a woman in her seventies with acute or convalescent COVID-19. Specimen: peripheral blood. The genes are TRBV3-1 (or the pseudogene TRBV3-2) and TRBJ1-2; no clear D gene. The CDR3 region is CASSQGRAYGYTF. The CDR3 nucleotides are TGTGCCAGCAGCCAAGGGCGGGCCTATGGCTACACCTTC.